Following are 21 T cell receptor beta chains from one sample sequenced in a study of immune cell composition in non-small cell lung cancer. The table came from immunoSEQ multiplex PCR; TCRdb's copy has only in-frame clones and leaves some out. The sample yields 2,700 or so clones, around 85% seen once. The source material was lung tumor tissue. The receptor source for this set is a human donor with non-small cell lung cancer.

J is TRBJ2-7 and V is TRBV6-1; 9 nucleotides line up with TRBD1. The CDR3 has 16 residues. V gave up 1 base and J gave up 4 bases; unmatched junction bases: 8. Germline values: CDR1 MNHNS, CDR2 SASEGT. The CDR3 DNA is TGTGCCAGCAGTGAAGACCGGACAGGGGATTATTACGAGCAGTACTTC. Encoded protein: CASSEDRTGDYYEQYF.

V is TRBV7-9 and J is TRBJ1-2, with 10 bases lining up with TRBD1. With 3 bases clipped from V and 3 bases from J, the junction kept 4 bases outside the gene matches. The CDR3 is 15 residues long. The germline V gene encodes CDR1 SEHNR and CDR2 FQNEAQ (reference sequence). The CDR3 DNA reads as TGTGCCAGCAGCTTTGGGGACAGGGGTCACTATGGCTACACCTTC. Its protein is CASSFGDRGHYGYTF.

This chain links TRBV2 with TRBJ1-1; D unresolved. The CDR3 is made up of 14 amino acids. Trimming shortened V by 2 bases and J by 0 bases, and 7 bases separated the two germline ends. Germline CDR1 is SNHLY and CDR2 is FYNNEI. CDR3 loop: CASSERGVNTEAFF. In DNA, the CDR3 is TGTGCCAGCAGTGAACGGGGAGTGAACACTGAAGCTTTCTTT.

This clone was observed a handful of times. The genes are TRBV7-6 and TRBJ1-4; 7 nucleotides align to TRBD1. The J segment lost 8 bases and the V segment lost 5 bases, leaving 8 bases of the junction unmatched. This CDR3 contains 14 residues. The V gene's germline CDR1 is SGHVS and CDR2 FNYEAQ. CDR3 protein: CASSNDRAGEKLFF. The CDR3, as DNA: TGTGCCAGCAGCAACGACAGGGCGGGGGAAAAACTGTTTTTT. The full variable domain, its missing parts supplied by reference TRBV7-6 and TRBJ1-4, is GAGVSQSPRYKVTKRGQDVALRCDPISGHVSLYWYRQALGQGPEFLTYFNYEAQQDKSGLPNDRFSAERPEGSISTLTIQRTEQRDSAMYRCASSNDRAGEKLFFGSGTQLSVL.

This clone was seen more than once but under ten times. This rearrangement joins TRBV6-5 to TRBJ1-6, with D uncertain. There are 14 residues in the CDR3. CDR1 MNHEY and CDR2 SVGAGI come from the germline V gene. V was clipped by 6 bases and J by 8 bases, with 14 bases between them. CDR3 loop: CASSWRLSDSPLHF. DNA of the CDR3: TGTGCCAGCAGCTGGCGGCTCAGCGATTCACCCCTCCACTTT.

The genes are TRBV27 and TRBJ2-7; D is uncertain. This CDR3 is 14 amino acids long. Trimming removed 3 bases from V and 0 bases from J, with 9 bases in between. The germline CDR1 and CDR2 sequences are MNHEY and SMNVEV (reference sequence). The CDR3 DNA reads TGTGCCAGCAGTTTGAGCGTGCCCTCCTACGAGCAGTACTTC. Its translation: CASSLSVPSYEQYF.

CDR3 DNA: TGTGCCAGTAGTATGGTTTGGGGCCTAACGGCACTGTTTTTT. The encoded protein is CASSMVWGLTALFF. The chain combines TRBV19 with TRBJ1-4, with TRBD1 as a possible D gene (5 bases). CDR1 and CDR2 from the germline V gene are LNHDA and SQIVND (reference sequence). This CDR3 spans 14 amino acids. Trimming took 3 bases from V and 13 from J, leaving 18 bases between them.

The rearrangement uses TRBV5-4 and TRBJ2-5, with 12 bases aligning to TRBD1. The trim removed 6 bases at V and 5 bases at J, leaving 11 bases unmatched. The CDR3 is 16 amino acids. Germline values: CDR1 SGHNT, CDR2 YYREEE (reference sequence). The CDR3 loop is CASIQGPGQGAETQYF. DNA for the CDR3: TGTGCCAGCATCCAAGGACCGGGACAGGGGGCCGAGACCCAGTACTTC.

This sequence joins TRBV29-1 and TRBJ2-7; 7 nucleotides line up with TRBD1. This CDR3 contains 12 residues. CDR1 is SQVTM, CDR2 ANQGSEA, per germline. After removal of 5 bases from V and 7 bases from J, the junction contained 8 bases not matched to a gene. The CDR3, as DNA: TGCAGCGTTCTGAGGCAGGGGGAAGAGCAGTACTTC. This encodes CSVLRQGEEQYF.

The gene calls are TRBV7-2 and TRBJ1-1; TRBD1 agrees at 9 bases. Per the germline V gene, CDR1 is SGHTA and CDR2 is FQGNSA. The trim removed 4 bases at V and 5 bases at J, leaving 8 bases unmatched. This CDR3 region has 15 residues. CDR3 protein: CASSWRGTGRTEAFF. Written as DNA, the CDR3 is TGTGCCAGCAGCTGGAGGGGGACAGGGCGAACTGAAGCTTTCTTT.

CDR3 protein: CASAEGAGAIYF. CDR3 in DNA: TGTGCCAGCGCCGAAGGGGCAGGGGCCATATATTTT. The chain links TRBV9 to TRBJ1-3; D is possibly TRBD1 (6 bases). Germline V CDR1 and CDR2: SGDLS, YYNGEE. V gave up 7 bases and J gave up 11 bases, with 16 bases separating them. The CDR3 sequence is 12 residues long. The full variable domain, rest sourced from reference TRBV9 and TRBJ1-3, is DSGVTQTPKHLITATGQRVTLRCSPRSGDLSVYWYQQSLDQGLQFLIQYYNGEERAKGNILERFSAQQFPDLHSELNLSSLELGDSALYFCASAEGAGAIYFGEGSWLTVV.

The genes are TRBV5-4 and TRBJ2-6; 7 bases align to TRBD2. CDR1 and CDR2 (germline): SGHNT, YYREEE (reference sequence). V gave up 0 bases and J gave up 4 bases; unmatched junction bases: 7. The CDR3 is made up of 17 amino acids. CDR3 coding DNA: TGTGCCAGCAGCTTGGGGGAGGGTCTTGCCGGGGCCAACGTCCTGACTTTC. It codes for CASSLGEGLAGANVLTF.

The chain combines TRBV7-9 with TRBJ2-1, with D unclear. This CDR3 spans 11 amino acids. The V end lost 3 bases, the J end lost 6 bases, and 3 bases lay between the germline ends. Germline V gives CDR1 SEHNR, CDR2 FQNEAQ (reference sequence). Written as DNA, the CDR3 is TGTGCCAGCAGCTTCTCCAATGAGCAGTTCTTC. Translating gives CASSFSNEQFF.

The chain links TRBV2 to TRBJ1-3; possible D gene TRBD1, 5 bases. Trimming left V 6 bases short and J 0 bases short, with 15 bases between. CDR3 length: 16 residues. Looked up from germline, CDR1 is SNHLY and CDR2 is FYNNEI. CDR3 in DNA: TGTGCCAGCAGGTCTGGGGACTTCGGCTCTGGAAACACCATATATTTT. Translating it yields CASRSGDFGSGNTIYF.

This clone is large. The gene calls are TRBV2 and TRBJ2-5, with 8 nucleotides matching TRBD2. This CDR3 region has 16 residues. V trimming: 3 bases; J trimming: 3 bases; junction bases outside the gene matches: 9. Germline values: CDR1 SNHLY, CDR2 FYNNEI. CDR3 DNA: TGTGCCAGCAGTGACCCTGATGGAGCGGGGGAAGAGACCCAGTACTTC. This gives the protein CASSDPDGAGEETQYF.

This sequence joins TRBV6-4 and TRBJ1-1, with 7 bases matching TRBD1. The CDR3 is 14 amino acids. Trimming removed 0 bases from V and 7 bases from J; junction bases left unmatched: 5. Germline V gene sequence: CDR1 MRHNA, CDR2 SNTAGT. The CDR3 reads CASSDSGQADEAFF. For the CDR3, the DNA is TGTGCCAGCAGTGACTCAGGACAGGCCGATGAAGCTTTCTTT.

This sequence joins TRBV7-2 and TRBJ1-1; D gene uncertain. There are 12 residues in the CDR3. V lost 5 bases to trimming and J lost 4 bases, with 8 bases between them. Germline CDR1 reads SGHTA; CDR2 reads FQGNSA. DNA of the CDR3: TGTGCCAGCAGCATCTCTATCACTGAAGCTTTCTTT. Its translation: CASSISITEAFF.

The gene calls are TRBV2 and TRBJ2-2; TRBD2 agrees at 10 bases. Germline V lookup: CDR1 SNHLY, CDR2 FYNNEI. Unmatched junction bases numbered 5, after V lost 0 bases and J lost 7 bases. This CDR3 is 16 amino acids long. CDR3 sequence: CASSEASGGWNGELFF. The CDR3 DNA reads TGTGCCAGCAGTGAAGCTAGCGGGGGGTGGAACGGGGAGCTGTTTTTT.

The count of this clone is one. The rearrangement joins TRBV11-2 to TRBJ2-7; a possible D gene is TRBD1 (6 bases). V was shortened by 3 bases and J by 6 bases, with 12 bases between the two germline ends. The CDR3 runs to 13 residues. Germline lookup yields CDR1 SGHAT and CDR2 FQNNGV. CDR3 DNA sequence: TGTGCCAGCAGCTTCGGCAGGGGCCCCGAGCAGTACTTC. Its translation: CASSFGRGPEQYF. Filled out from reference TRBV11-2 and TRBJ2-7, the complete variable domain reads EAGVAQSPRYKIIEKRQSVAFWCNPISGHATLYWYQQILGQGPKLLIQFQNNGVVDDSQLPKDRFSAERLKGVDSTLKIQPAKLEDSAVYLCASSFGRGPEQYFGPGTRLTVT.

This chain joins TRBV15 and TRBJ1-6; D possibly corresponds to TRBD1 (6 bases). This CDR3 is 18 amino acids long. Germline-derived CDR1 and CDR2 are LNHNV and YYDKDF (reference sequence). Trimming took off 0 bases at V and 5 bases at J, with 17 bases between the two ends. The CDR3 DNA reads as TGTGCCACCAGCAGAGAAATGGGGTCAGGGGTGAATAATTCACCCCTCCACTTT. Amino acid sequence: CATSREMGSGVNNSPLHF.

This clone was counted only a few times. The chain links TRBV29-1 to TRBJ2-1; D call uncertain. V was clipped by 2 bases and J by 8 bases, with 7 bases between them. The length of the CDR3 is 11 residues. From germline, CDR1 is SQVTM and CDR2 ANQGSEA. The CDR3 region has the DNA TGCAGCGTTGAAACTTCCGATGAGCAGTTCTTC. Protein product: CSVETSDEQFF.